This record covers a single T cell receptor (beta chain). Its cognate antigen is unknown. These data belong to a study of shared clonotypes between healthy human individuals. The table came from immunoSEQ multiplex PCR; TCRdb's copy has only in-frame clones and leaves some out. The repertoire consists of some 1.5 million clones, with roughly 96% occurring once and the leading ten covering roughly 1.2%. Broader study findings: A limitation of the genetic and exposure-history diversity represented arose from few donors. The sharing of 4% to 5.5% of naive CD4 clonotypes was seen across a handful of donors. Compared with clonotypes that all four donors shared, non-shared clonotypes had lower generation probabilities.

Germline-derived CDR1 and CDR2 are SGHRS and YFSETQ. The CDR3 extends over 15 amino acids. V was trimmed by 0 bases and J by 8 bases, leaving 17 bases between them. This clonotype was sampled from a man in his thirties or forties in good health. Sequences were obtained from naive CD4+ T cells sorted from blood. The sample's subset: CD45RA+ positively selected. This chain links TRBV5-1 with TRBJ1-1; tentatively, D is TRBD1 (5 bases). The CDR3 sequence: CASSLVSGPGSEAFF. CDR3 nucleotides: TGCGCCAGCAGCTTGGTGTCCGGTCCAGGGTCAGAAGCTTTCTTT.